Below are 24 T cell receptor beta chains sequenced from a single sample in a study of T cells in Graves' hyperthyroidism and ophthalmopathy. TCR beta CDR3 regions were amplified from RNA transcripts. TCR CDR3 regions were first amplified by RT-PCR with HTBI primers. TCRdb reprocessed the multiplex PCR reads with MiXCR, giving one entry per CDR3 protein. Seen here are approximately 490,000 distinct CDR3 sequences, approximately 23% observed once, and the top ten hold around 50%. The sample was blood. Receptors originate from a woman in her seventies with Graves' ophthalmopathy.

The CDR3 DNA follows: TGCAGCGTTGATAGGCACAATGAGCAGTTCTTC. This gives the protein CSVDRHNEQFF. This chain links TRBV29-1 with TRBJ2-1; D remains ambiguous. The V gene lost 3 bases and the J gene lost 5 bases, with 5 bases spanning the gap. Germline CDR1 is SQVTM and CDR2 is ANQGSEA. There are 11 residues in the CDR3.

The V and J genes are TRBV28 and TRBJ2-1, with 12 bases matching TRBD2. V lost 6 bases, J lost 9 bases, and 9 bases stayed unmatched. The CDR3 contains 15 residues. CDR1 MDHEN and CDR2 SYDVKM come from the germline V gene. For the CDR3, the DNA is TGTGCCAGCAGCATCCTAGCGGGAGGGCCCAGTGAGCAGTTCTTC. Its protein is CASSILAGGPSEQFF.

This chain links TRBV27 with TRBJ2-7; D uncertain. The CDR3 consists of 13 residues. Germline V gene data show CDR1 as MNHEY and CDR2 as SMNVEV (reference sequence). Trimming took off 6 bases at V and 3 bases at J, with 12 bases between the two ends. In DNA form, the CDR3 reads TGTGCCAGCAGGAACCGGGCACACTACGAGCAGTACTTC. Translation: CASRNRAHYEQYF.

This sequence joins TRBV20-1 and TRBJ2-1, with D uncertain. The CDR3 runs to 11 residues. V shed 4 bases and J shed 8 bases, with 9 bases lying between them. Germline V gene lookup returns CDR1 DFQATT and CDR2 SNEGSKA (reference sequence). The CDR3 nucleotides read TGCAGTGCTATCATTACGGATGAGCAGTTCTTC. It codes for CSAIITDEQFF.

This chain uses TRBV11-3 with TRBJ1-3; possibly TRBD1 for D (5 bases). The CDR3 has 16 residues. CDR1 and CDR2 (germline): SGHNT, YENEEA. The germline V and J ends were trimmed by 3 bases and 0 bases, with 12 bases remaining between them. The CDR3 reads CASSFALGHSGNTIYF. Written as DNA, the CDR3 is TGTGCCAGCAGCTTTGCCCTTGGACACTCTGGAAACACCATATATTTT.

The chain is built from TRBV4-1 and TRBJ2-5, with D possibly matching TRBD2 (6 bases). V was cut by 3 bases and J by 2 bases, with 13 bases left in between. This CDR3 is 15 amino acids long. CDR1 and CDR2 from the germline V gene are MGHRA and YSYEKL. CDR3 DNA: TGCGCCAGCAGCCAGCTAGCGTGGGGACAAGAGACCCAGTACTTC. This codes for CASSQLAWGQETQYF.

V is TRBV7-9 and J is TRBJ1-1, with a tentative D call TRBD1 (6 bases). CDR3 length: 15 amino acids. The V gene lost 2 bases and the J gene lost 4 bases, with 14 bases spanning the gap. CDR1 and CDR2 from the germline V gene are SEHNR and FQNEAQ (reference sequence). The CDR3 reads CASSLRGGARTEAFF. DNA of the CDR3: TGTGCCAGCAGCTTAAGGGGGGGGGCGCGCACTGAAGCTTTCTTT.

This clonotype showed up many times. This chain joins TRBV6-1 and TRBJ2-1, with no clear D. The length of the CDR3 is 13 residues. V was shortened by 3 bases and J by 4 bases, with 7 bases between the two germline ends. The germline V gene encodes CDR1 MNHNS and CDR2 SASEGT. CDR3 coding DNA: TGTGCCAGCAGTGATGCCAGTTACAATGAGCAGTTCTTC. Encoded protein: CASSDASYNEQFF.

This clonotype appeared many times. V and J are TRBV6-5 and TRBJ1-2; 7 nucleotides match TRBD1. Trimming at V came to 0 bases and at J to 7 bases, leaving 5 bases not matched to a gene. Germline CDR1 reads MNHEY; CDR2 reads SVGAGI. The CDR3 length is 14 residues. The CDR3 reads CASSYSDRATGYTF. Written as DNA, the CDR3 is TGTGCCAGCAGTTACTCAGACAGGGCGACTGGCTACACCTTC.

V and J are TRBV5-6 and TRBJ1-1, with D uncertain. The CDR3 has 14 residues. CDR1 and CDR2 from the germline V gene are SGHDT and YYEEEE. The ends were cut back, 2 bases at V and 0 bases at J, with 8 bases in the middle. The CDR3 spells CASSFTALNTEAFF. The CDR3, as DNA: TGTGCCAGCAGCTTTACAGCCTTGAACACTGAAGCTTTCTTT. Variable domain in full (rest from reference TRBV5-6 and TRBJ1-1): DAGVTQSPTHLIKTRGQQVTLRCSPKSGHDTVSWYQQALGQGPQFIFQYYEEEERQRGNFPDRFSGHQFPNYSSELNVNALLLGDSALYLCASSFTALNTEAFFGQGTRLTVV.

This clonotype was counted only a few times. J is TRBJ1-5 and V is TRBV6-1, with TRBD1 matching over 8 bases. The CDR3 contains 16 residues. Trimming removed 8 bases from V and 1 base from J; junction bases left unmatched: 10. Germline lookup yields CDR1 MNHNS and CDR2 SASEGT. The CDR3 here is CASGQGTGKSNQPQHF. Written as DNA, the CDR3 is TGTGCCAGCGGGCAGGGGACAGGCAAAAGCAATCAGCCCCAGCATTTT.

This clonotype has at least ten counts. V and J are TRBV11-2 and TRBJ2-7; D ambiguous. The V end lost 7 bases, the J end lost 2 bases, and 12 bases lay between the germline ends. The length of the CDR3 is 13 residues. Germline values: CDR1 SGHAT, CDR2 FQNNGV. The CDR3, as DNA: TGTGCCAGCAACCCGCATCGTCCCTACGAGCAGTACTTC. Translated: CASNPHRPYEQYF.

This chain joins TRBV5-1 and TRBJ2-3; the D gene is possibly TRBD2 (6 bases). CDR1 is SGHRS, CDR2 YFSETQ, per germline. The ends were cut back, 3 bases at V and 4 bases at J, with 12 bases in the middle. This CDR3 is built from 14 residues. The CDR3, as DNA: TGCGCCAGCAGCTCCCTTTCGGGAGCAGATACGCAGTATTTT. Translation: CASSSLSGADTQYF.

This clonotype was counted only a few times. The chain employs TRBV2 and TRBJ2-7, with 7 bases aligning to TRBD2. CDR1 and CDR2 from the germline V gene are SNHLY and FYNNEI. This CDR3 is built from 15 residues. V trimming: 7 bases; J trimming: 3 bases; junction bases outside the gene matches: 12. This CDR3 reads CASTKGRGSSYEQYF. The CDR3 coding sequence is TGTGCCAGCACCAAGGGTCGCGGGAGTAGCTACGAGCAGTACTTC.

This clonotype was observed many times. This chain connects TRBV20-1 to TRBJ2-1; 7 positions agree with TRBD2. The CDR3 extends over 12 amino acids. Germline lookup yields CDR1 DFQATT and CDR2 SNEGSKA (reference sequence). V lost 2 bases, J lost 7 bases, and 2 bases stayed unmatched. CDR3 in amino acids: CSARRRGNEQFF. CDR3 sequence (DNA): TGCAGTGCTAGAAGGCGGGGGAATGAGCAGTTCTTC.

In its sample, this clonotype was seen a few times. J is TRBJ1-4 and V is TRBV7-2; D perhaps matches TRBD1 (5 bases). V was shortened by 1 base and J by 8 bases, with 14 bases between the two germline ends. Germline-derived CDR1 and CDR2 are SGHTA and FQGNSA. The CDR3 runs to 15 residues. The CDR3 nucleotides are TGTGCCAGCAGCTTAGTCAAGGGGCTAAGGGAAAAACTGTTTTTT. Translation: CASSLVKGLREKLFF.

This clonotype was observed a few times. V gene TRBV6-2 or TRBV6-3 combines with J gene TRBJ1-2, with a possible D match to TRBD1 (6 bases). CDR1 and CDR2 (germline): MNHEY, SVGEGT. The V end was cut by 8 bases, the J end by 3 bases, with 10 bases between. The CDR3 totals 12 residues. The CDR3 reads CASFQGHYGYTF. CDR3 nucleotide sequence: TGTGCCAGCTTCCAGGGGCACTATGGCTACACCTTC.

The chain links TRBV24-1 to TRBJ2-2; perhaps D is TRBD1 or TRBD2 (5 bases each). The CDR3 consists of 16 residues. The V end lost 3 bases, the J end lost 3 bases, and 13 bases lay between the germline ends. CDR1 is KGHDR, CDR2 SFDVKD, per germline. CDR3 coding DNA: TGTGCCACCAGTGATACGACGGTGGGGGACACCGGGGAGCTGTTTTTT. It codes for CATSDTTVGDTGELFF.

This clonotype was seen ten or more times. The V and J genes are TRBV27 and TRBJ2-7; 7 bases map to TRBD1. The CDR3 loop spans 14 amino acids. Germline V gene sequence: CDR1 MNHEY, CDR2 SMNVEV (reference sequence). The V and J ends lost 3 bases and 2 bases, in that order; junction bases with no gene match: 4. CDR3 nucleotide sequence: TGTGCCAGCAGTTTGACAGGGAAAGCCTACGAGCAGTACTTC. Its translation: CASSLTGKAYEQYF.

V and J are TRBV2 and TRBJ2-6; D may be TRBD1 or TRBD2 (5 bases each). V gave up 7 bases and J gave up 7 bases, with 14 bases separating them. Germline V gene data show CDR1 as SNHLY and CDR2 as FYNNEI. The CDR3 loop spans 14 amino acids. For the CDR3, the DNA is TGTGCCAGCACCCGGGACCTTGGAGCCAACGTCCTGACTTTC. The encoded protein is CASTRDLGANVLTF.

This rearrangement joins TRBV27 to TRBJ2-3, with 9 bases identical to TRBD2. Germline CDR1 MNHEY, CDR2 SMNVEV (reference sequence). Trimming cost V 3 bases and J 6 bases; bases outside gene matches: 10. This CDR3 region has 16 residues. The CDR3: CASSLLGGRALDTQYF. As DNA, the CDR3 is TGTGCCAGCAGTTTGCTTGGCGGGAGGGCCCTGGATACGCAGTATTTT.

This clonotype occurred many times. The chain couples TRBV20-1 to TRBJ2-7; 8 nucleotides align to TRBD1. J was trimmed by 2 bases and V by 6 bases; bases with no gene match: 3. Germline V gene lookup returns CDR1 DFQATT and CDR2 SNEGSKA (reference sequence). The length of the CDR3 is 12 residues. CDR3 coding DNA: TGCAGTGCCCGGGACAGGACCTACGAGCAGTACTTC. It specifies CSARDRTYEQYF.

There are a few counts of this clonotype. The chain recombines TRBV12-3 or TRBV12-4 with TRBJ1-4; D unresolved. V lost 3 bases, J lost 5 bases, and 16 bases lay in between. The CDR3 is made up of 16 amino acids. The CDR3 loop is CASSFNVIQTNEKLFF. In nucleotides, the CDR3 is TGTGCCAGCAGTTTCAACGTTATACAAACCAATGAAAAACTGTTTTTT.

This clonotype was seen only a few times. CDR3 bases: TGTGCCAGCAGGAACACCACGGGTAATGAGCAGTTCTTC. Its translation: CASRNTTGNEQFF. The rearrangement joins TRBV12-3 or TRBV12-4 to TRBJ2-1; D remains ambiguous. V lost 6 bases and J 7 bases, leaving 13 bases between the germline ends. CDR3 length: 13 residues.